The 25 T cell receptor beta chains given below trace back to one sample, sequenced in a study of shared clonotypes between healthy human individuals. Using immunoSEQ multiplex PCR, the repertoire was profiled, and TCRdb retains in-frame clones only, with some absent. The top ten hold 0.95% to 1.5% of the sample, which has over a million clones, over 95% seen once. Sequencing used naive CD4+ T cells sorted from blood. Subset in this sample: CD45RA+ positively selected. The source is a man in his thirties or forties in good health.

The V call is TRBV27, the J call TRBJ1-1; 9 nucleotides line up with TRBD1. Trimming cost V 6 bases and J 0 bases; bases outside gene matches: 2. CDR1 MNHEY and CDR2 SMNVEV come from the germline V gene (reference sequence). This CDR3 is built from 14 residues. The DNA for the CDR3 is TGTGCCAGCAGACGGGACAGGGTGAACACTGAAGCTTTCTTT. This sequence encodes CASRRDRVNTEAFF.

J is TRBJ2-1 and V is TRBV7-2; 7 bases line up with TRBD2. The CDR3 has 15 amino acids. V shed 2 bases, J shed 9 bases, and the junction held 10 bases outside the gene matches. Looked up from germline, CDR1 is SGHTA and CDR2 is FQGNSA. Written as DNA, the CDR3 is TGTGCCAGCAGCTTAAGACTAGCCGAGGGTACTGAGCAGTTCTTC. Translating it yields CASSLRLAEGTEQFF. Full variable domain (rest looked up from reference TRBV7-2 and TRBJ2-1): GAGVSQSPSNKVTEKGKDVELRCDPISGHTALYWYRQSLGQGLEFLIYFQGNSAPDKSGLPSDRFSAERTGGSVSTLTIQRTQQEDSAVYLCASSLRLAEGTEQFFGPGTRLTVL.

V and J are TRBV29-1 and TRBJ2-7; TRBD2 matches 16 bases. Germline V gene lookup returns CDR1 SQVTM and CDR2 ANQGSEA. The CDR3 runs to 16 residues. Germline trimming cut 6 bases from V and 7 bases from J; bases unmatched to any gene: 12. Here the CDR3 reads CSVVGGLAGGRWEQYF. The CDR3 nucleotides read TGCAGCGTCGTAGGGGGACTAGCGGGAGGGAGGTGGGAGCAGTACTTC.

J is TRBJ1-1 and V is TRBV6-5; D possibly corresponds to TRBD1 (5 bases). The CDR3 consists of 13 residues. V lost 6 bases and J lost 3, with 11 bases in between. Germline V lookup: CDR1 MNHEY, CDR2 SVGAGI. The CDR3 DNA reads TGTGCCAGCAGCTCAGGGTTGGACACTGAAGCTTTCTTT. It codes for CASSSGLDTEAFF.

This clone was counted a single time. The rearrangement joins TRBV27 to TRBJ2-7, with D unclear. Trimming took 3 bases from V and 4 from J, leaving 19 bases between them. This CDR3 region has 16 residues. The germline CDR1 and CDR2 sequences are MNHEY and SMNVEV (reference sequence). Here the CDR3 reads CASSFGQRIGLYEQYF. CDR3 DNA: TGTGCCAGCAGTTTCGGCCAGCGAATCGGTTTATACGAGCAGTACTTC.

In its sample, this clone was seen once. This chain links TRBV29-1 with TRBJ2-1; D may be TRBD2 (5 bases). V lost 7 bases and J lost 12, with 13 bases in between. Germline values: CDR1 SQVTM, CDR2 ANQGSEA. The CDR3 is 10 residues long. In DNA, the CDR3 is TGCAGCGCTAGGACTGTTTGGCAGTTCTTC. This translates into CSARTVWQFF.

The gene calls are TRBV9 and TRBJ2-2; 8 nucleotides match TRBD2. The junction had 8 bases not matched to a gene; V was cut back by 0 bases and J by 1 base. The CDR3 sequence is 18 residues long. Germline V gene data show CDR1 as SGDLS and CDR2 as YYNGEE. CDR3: CASSVAQRAGENTGELFF. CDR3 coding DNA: TGTGCCAGCAGCGTAGCCCAACGAGCGGGAGAGAACACCGGGGAGCTGTTTTTT. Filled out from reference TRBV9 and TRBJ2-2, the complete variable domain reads DSGVTQTPKHLITATGQRVTLRCSPRSGDLSVYWYQQSLDQGLQFLIQYYNGEERAKGNILERFSAQQFPDLHSELNLSSLELGDSALYFCASSVAQRAGENTGELFFGEGSRLTVL.

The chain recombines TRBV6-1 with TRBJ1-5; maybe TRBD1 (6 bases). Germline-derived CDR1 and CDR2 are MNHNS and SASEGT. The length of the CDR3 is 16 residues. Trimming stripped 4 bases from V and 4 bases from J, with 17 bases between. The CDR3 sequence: CASSALSGVTNQPQHF. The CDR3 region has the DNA TGTGCCAGCAGTGCGCTTTCAGGGGTTACGAATCAGCCCCAGCATTTT.

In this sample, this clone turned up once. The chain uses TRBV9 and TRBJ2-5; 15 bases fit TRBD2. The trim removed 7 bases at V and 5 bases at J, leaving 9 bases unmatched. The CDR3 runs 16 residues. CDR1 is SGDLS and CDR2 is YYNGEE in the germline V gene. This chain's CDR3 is CASHPDGTSGRETQYF. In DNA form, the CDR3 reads TGTGCCAGCCATCCAGACGGGACTAGCGGGAGGGAGACCCAGTACTTC.

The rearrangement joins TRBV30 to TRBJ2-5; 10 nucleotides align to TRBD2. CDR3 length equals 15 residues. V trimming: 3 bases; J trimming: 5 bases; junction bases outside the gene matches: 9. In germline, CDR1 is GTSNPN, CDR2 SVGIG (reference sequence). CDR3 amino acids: CAWSRLAGLQETQYF. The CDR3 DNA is TGTGCCTGGAGCCGACTAGCGGGTTTGCAGGAGACCCAGTACTTC.

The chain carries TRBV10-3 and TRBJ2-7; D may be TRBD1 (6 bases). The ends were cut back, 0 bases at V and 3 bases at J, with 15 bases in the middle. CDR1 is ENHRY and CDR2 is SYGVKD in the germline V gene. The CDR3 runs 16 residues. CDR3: CAISESIQGQNYEQYF. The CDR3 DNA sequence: TGTGCCATCAGTGAGTCGATACAGGGACAAAACTACGAGCAGTACTTC.

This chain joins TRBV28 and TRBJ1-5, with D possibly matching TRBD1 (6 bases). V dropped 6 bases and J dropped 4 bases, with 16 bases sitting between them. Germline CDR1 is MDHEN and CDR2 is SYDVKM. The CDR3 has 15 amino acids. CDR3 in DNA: TGTGCCAGCAGATGGAAGAGGACAGCTAATCAGCCCCAGCATTTT. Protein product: CASRWKRTANQPQHF.

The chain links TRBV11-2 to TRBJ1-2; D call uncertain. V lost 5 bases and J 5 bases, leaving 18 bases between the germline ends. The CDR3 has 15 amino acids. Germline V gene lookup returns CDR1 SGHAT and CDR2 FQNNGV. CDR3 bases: TGTGCCAGCAGCCTAAGCCTGGACGTCGTTTATGGCTACACCTTC. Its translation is CASSLSLDVVYGYTF.

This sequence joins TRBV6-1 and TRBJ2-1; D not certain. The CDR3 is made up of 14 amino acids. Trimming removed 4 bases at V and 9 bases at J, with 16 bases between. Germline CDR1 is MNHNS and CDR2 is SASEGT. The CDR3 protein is CASSAFPPGGEQFF. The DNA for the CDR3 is TGTGCCAGCAGTGCCTTCCCGCCTGGTGGTGAGCAGTTCTTC.

The CDR3 here is CASGPRATDTQYF. Written as DNA, the CDR3 is TGTGCCAGCGGGCCGAGGGCCACAGATACGCAGTATTTT. The chain couples TRBV2 to TRBJ2-3; the D gene is possibly TRBD2 (5 bases). The CDR3 has 13 residues. Per germline, CDR1 SNHLY and CDR2 FYNNEI. V lost 8 bases and J lost 2, with 11 bases in between.

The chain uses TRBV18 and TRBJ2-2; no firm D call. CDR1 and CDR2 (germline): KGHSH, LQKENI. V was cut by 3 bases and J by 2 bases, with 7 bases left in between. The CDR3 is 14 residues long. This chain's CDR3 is CASSPISNTGELFF. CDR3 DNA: TGTGCCAGCTCACCGATCAGCAACACCGGGGAGCTGTTTTTT.

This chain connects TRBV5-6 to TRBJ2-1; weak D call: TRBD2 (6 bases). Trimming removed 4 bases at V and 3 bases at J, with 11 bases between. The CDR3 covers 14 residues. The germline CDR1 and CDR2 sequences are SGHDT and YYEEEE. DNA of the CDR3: TGTGCCAGCAGCCCGGGACTTAACTACAATGAGCAGTTCTTC. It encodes CASSPGLNYNEQFF.

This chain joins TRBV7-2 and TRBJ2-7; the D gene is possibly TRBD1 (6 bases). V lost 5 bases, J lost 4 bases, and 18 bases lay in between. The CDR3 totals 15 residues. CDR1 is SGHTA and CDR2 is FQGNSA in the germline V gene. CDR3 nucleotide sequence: TGTGCCAGCAGCCCTCACAGGGCCATGGGGTACGAGCAGTACTTC. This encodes CASSPHRAMGYEQYF.

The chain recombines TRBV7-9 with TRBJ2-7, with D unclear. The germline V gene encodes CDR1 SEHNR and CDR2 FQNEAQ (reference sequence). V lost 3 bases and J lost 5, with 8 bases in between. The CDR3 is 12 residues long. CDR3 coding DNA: TGTGCCAGCAGCTTTAAGGGCGACGAGCAGTACTTC. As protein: CASSFKGDEQYF.

This CDR3 reads CASSGLGQGGKNTEAFF. The CDR3 DNA reads as TGTGCCAGCAGCGGTTTAGGACAGGGAGGAAAGAACACTGAAGCTTTCTTT. This chain joins TRBV9 and TRBJ1-1; TRBD1 agrees at 8 bases. J gave up 1 base and V 3 bases, and 11 bases lay outside the gene matches. The CDR3 is made up of 17 amino acids. From germline, CDR1 is SGDLS and CDR2 YYNGEE.

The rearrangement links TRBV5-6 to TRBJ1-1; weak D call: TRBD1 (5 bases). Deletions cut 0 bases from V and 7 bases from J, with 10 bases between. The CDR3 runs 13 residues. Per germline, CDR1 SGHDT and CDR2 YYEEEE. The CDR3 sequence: CASSLAGAGEAFF. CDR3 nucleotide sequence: TGTGCCAGCAGCTTGGCTGGGGCGGGTGAAGCTTTCTTT.

The CDR3 bases are TGTGCCAGCAGCCCCGATAACAGGGGCAATGAAAAACTGTTTTTT. It encodes CASSPDNRGNEKLFF. The chain carries TRBV28 and TRBJ1-4, with 7 bases identical to TRBD1. CDR1 and CDR2 from the germline V gene are MDHEN and SYDVKM. CDR3 length equals 15 residues. J lost 5 bases, V lost 6 bases, and 9 bases had no gene match.

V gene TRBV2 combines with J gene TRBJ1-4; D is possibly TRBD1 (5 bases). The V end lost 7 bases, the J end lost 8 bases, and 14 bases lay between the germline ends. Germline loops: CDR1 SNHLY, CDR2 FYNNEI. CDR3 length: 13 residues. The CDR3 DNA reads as TGTGCCAGCAAAGGGGACTCCGGGGAAAAACTGTTTTTT. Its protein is CASKGDSGEKLFF. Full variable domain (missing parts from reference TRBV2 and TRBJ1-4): EPEVTQTPSHQVTQMGQEVILRCVPISNHLYFYWYRQILGQKVEFLVSFYNNEISEKSEIFDDQFSVERPDGSNFTLKIRSTKLEDSAMYFCASKGDSGEKLFFGSGTQLSVL.

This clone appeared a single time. The DNA for the CDR3 is TGTGCCAGCAGCTTAGGATCGGCGGGCTGGCAATCCTACGAGCAGTACTTC. It codes for CASSLGSAGWQSYEQYF. The chain recombines TRBV7-2 with TRBJ2-7, with D perhaps matching TRBD2 (5 bases). Germline lookup yields CDR1 SGHTA and CDR2 FQGNSA. The CDR3 spans 17 residues. Trimming removed 1 base at V and 1 base at J, with 17 bases between.

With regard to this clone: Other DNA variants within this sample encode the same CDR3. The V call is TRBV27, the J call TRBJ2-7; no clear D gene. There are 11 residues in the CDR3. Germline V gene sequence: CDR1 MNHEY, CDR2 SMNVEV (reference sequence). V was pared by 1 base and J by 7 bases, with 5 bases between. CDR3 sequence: CASSLWGEQYF. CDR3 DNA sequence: TGTGCCAGCAGTTTATGGGGAGAGCAGTACTTC.